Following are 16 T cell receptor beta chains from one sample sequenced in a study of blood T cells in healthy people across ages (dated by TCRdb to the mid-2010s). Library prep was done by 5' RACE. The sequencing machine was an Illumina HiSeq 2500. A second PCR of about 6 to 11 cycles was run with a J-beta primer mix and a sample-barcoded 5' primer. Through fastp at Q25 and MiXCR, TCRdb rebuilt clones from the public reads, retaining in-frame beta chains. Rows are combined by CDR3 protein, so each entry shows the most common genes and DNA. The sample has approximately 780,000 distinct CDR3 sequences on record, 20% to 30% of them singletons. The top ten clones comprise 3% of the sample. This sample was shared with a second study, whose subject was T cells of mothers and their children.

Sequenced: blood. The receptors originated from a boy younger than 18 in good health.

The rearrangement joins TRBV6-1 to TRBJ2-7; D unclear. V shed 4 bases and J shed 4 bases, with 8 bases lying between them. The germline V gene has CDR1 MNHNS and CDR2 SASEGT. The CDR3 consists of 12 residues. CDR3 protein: CASSVWGYEQYF. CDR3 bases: TGTGCCAGCAGTGTCTGGGGTTACGAGCAGTACTTC.

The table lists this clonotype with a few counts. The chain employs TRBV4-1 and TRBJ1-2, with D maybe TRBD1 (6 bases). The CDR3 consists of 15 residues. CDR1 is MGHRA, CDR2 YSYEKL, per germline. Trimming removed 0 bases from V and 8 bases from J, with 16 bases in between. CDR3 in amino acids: CASSQESGASYGYTF. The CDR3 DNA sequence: TGCGCCAGCAGCCAAGAATCAGGGGCGTCCTACGGCTACACCTTC.

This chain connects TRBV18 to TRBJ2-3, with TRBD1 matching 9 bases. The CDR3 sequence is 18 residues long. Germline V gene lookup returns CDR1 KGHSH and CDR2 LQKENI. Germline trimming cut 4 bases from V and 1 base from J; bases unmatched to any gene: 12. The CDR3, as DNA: TGTGCCAGCTCACGACCGGGACAGGGCTTTTATGGCACAGATACGCAGTATTTT. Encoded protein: CASSRPGQGFYGTDTQYF. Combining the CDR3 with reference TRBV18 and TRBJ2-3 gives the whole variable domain NAGVMQNPRHLVRRRGQEARLRCSPMKGHSHVYWYRQLPEEGLKFMVYLQKENIIDESGMPKERFSAEFPKEGPSILRIQQVVRGDSAAYFCASSRPGQGFYGTDTQYFGPGTRLTVL.

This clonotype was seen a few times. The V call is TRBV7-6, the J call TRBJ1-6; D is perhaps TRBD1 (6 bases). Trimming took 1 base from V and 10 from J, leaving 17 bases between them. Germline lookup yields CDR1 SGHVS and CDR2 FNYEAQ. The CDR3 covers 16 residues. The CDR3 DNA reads TGTGCCAGCAGCTTAGGGGGGCAGAACGCTTACTCACCCCTCCACTTT. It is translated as CASSLGGQNAYSPLHF. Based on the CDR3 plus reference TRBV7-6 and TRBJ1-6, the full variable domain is GAGVSQSPRYKVTKRGQDVALRCDPISGHVSLYWYRQALGQGPEFLTYFNYEAQQDKSGLPNDRFSAERPEGSISTLTIQRTEQRDSAMYRCASSLGGQNAYSPLHFGNGTRLTVT.

CDR3 protein: CASSYSTSNEKLFF. In DNA form, the CDR3 reads TGTGCCAGCAGTTACTCAACCAGTAATGAAAAACTGTTTTTT. The V call is TRBV6-5, the J call TRBJ1-4; D unclear. The CDR3 spans 14 residues. V was cut by 0 bases and J by 4 bases, with 6 bases left in between. Germline V gene data show CDR1 as MNHEY and CDR2 as SVGAGI.

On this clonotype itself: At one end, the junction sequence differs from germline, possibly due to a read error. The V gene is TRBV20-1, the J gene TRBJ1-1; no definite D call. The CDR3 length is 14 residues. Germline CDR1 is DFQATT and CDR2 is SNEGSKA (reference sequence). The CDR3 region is CNAPPWQQNTEAFF. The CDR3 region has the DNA TGCAATGCTCCCCCATGGCAGCAAAACACTGAAGCTTTCTTT.

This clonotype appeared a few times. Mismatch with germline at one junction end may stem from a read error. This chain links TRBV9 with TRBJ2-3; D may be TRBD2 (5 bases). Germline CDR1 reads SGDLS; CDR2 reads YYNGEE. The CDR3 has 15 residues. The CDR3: CASSVGPRSTDTQYF. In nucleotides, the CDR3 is TGTGCCAGTAGCGTAGGTCCGAGGAGCACAGATACGCAGTATTTT. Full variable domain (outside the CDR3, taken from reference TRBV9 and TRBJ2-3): DSGVTQTPKHLITATGQRVTLRCSPRSGDLSVYWYQQSLDQGLQFLIQYYNGEERAKGNILERFSAQQFPDLHSELNLSSLELGDSALYFCASSVGPRSTDTQYFGPGTRLTVL.

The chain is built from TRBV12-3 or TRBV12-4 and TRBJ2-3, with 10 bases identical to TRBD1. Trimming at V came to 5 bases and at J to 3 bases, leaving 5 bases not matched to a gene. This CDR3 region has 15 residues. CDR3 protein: CASSPRQGATDTQYF. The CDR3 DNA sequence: TGTGCCAGCAGTCCACGACAGGGGGCAACAGATACGCAGTATTTT.

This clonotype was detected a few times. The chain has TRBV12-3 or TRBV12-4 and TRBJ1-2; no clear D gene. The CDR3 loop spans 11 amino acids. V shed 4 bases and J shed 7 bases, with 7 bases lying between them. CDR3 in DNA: TGTGCCAGCAGTTCCGGTCTTGGCTACACCTTC. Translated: CASSSGLGYTF.

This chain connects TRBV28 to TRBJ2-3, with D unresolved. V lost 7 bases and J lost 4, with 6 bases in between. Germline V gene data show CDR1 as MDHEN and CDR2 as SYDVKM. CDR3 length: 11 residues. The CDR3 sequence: CASNDPDTQYF. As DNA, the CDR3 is TGTGCCAGCAACGACCCAGATACGCAGTATTTT. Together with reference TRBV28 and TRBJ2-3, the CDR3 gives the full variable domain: DVKVTQSSRYLVKRTGEKVFLECVQDMDHENMFWYRQDPGLGLRLIYFSYDVKMKEKGDIPEGYSVSREKKERFSLILESASTNQTSMYLCASNDPDTQYFGPGTRLTVL.

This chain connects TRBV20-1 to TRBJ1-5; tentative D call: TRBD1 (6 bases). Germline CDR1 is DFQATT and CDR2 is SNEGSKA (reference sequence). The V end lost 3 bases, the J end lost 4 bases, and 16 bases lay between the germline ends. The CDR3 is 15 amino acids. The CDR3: CSARMAGGFNQPQHF. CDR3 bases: TGCAGTGCTAGGATGGCTGGGGGCTTTAATCAGCCCCAGCATTTT.

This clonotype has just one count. CDR3 in DNA: TGTGCCACCAGTGATTTGGAGACTAGCGGGGAGAATGAGCAGTTCTTC. This gives the protein CATSDLETSGENEQFF. The chain employs TRBV24-1 and TRBJ2-1; 11 bases map to TRBD2. The V gene's germline CDR1 is KGHDR and CDR2 SFDVKD. V lost 0 bases and J lost 7; bases outside the gene matches: 4. The CDR3 spans 16 residues.

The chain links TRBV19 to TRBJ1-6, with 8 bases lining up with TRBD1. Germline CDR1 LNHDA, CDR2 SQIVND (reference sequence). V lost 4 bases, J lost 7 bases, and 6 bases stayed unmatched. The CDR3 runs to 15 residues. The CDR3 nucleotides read TGTGCCAGTAGTAGCGGAGACAGGGGAAATTCACCCCTCCACTTT. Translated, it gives CASSSGDRGNSPLHF.

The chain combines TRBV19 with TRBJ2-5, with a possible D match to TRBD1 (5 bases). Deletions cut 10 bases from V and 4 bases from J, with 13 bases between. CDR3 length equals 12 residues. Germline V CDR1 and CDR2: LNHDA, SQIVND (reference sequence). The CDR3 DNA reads TGTGCCACCTCAACAGGTGCAGAGACCCAGTACTTC. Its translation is CATSTGAETQYF.

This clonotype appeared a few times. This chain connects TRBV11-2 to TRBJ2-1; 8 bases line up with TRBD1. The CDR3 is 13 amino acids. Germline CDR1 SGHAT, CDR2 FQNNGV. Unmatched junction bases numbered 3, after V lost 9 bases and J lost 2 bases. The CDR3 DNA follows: TGTGCCAGTATACAGGGGGCCTACAATGAGCAGTTCTTC. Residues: CASIQGAYNEQFF. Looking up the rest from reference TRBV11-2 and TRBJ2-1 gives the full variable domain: EAGVAQSPRYKIIEKRQSVAFWCNPISGHATLYWYQQILGQGPKLLIQFQNNGVVDDSQLPKDRFSAERLKGVDSTLKIQPAKLEDSAVYLCASIQGAYNEQFFGPGTRLTVL.

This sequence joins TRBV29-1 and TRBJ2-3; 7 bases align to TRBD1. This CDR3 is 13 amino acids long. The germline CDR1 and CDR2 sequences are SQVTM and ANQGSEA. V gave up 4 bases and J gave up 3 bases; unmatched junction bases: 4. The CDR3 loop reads CSVGQGRTDTQYF. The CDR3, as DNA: TGCAGCGTTGGACAGGGCAGGACAGATACGCAGTATTTT.